The 27 T cell receptor beta chains below were found in one sample sequenced in a study of blood T cell repertoires in COVID-19. Repertoires were generated with immunoSEQ multiplex PCR, while TCRdb's copy carries only in-frame clones and drops some. This table has about 200,000 clones, about 83% appearing once. The sample taken for sequencing was peripheral blood. Every receptor here comes from a man in his 60s who had recovered from COVID-19.

V is TRBV5-1 and J is TRBJ2-7; D is possibly TRBD2 (7 bases). V was trimmed by 0 bases and J by 2 bases, leaving 18 bases between them. Germline CDR1 and CDR2: SGHRS and YFSETQ. The CDR3 is 17 residues long. This CDR3 reads CASSLGRGGGRTYEQYF. The DNA for the CDR3 is TGCGCCAGCAGCTTGGGCCGGGGCGGGGGCCGGACCTACGAGCAGTACTTC.

This chain joins TRBV4-3 and TRBJ2-2, with D possibly TRBD1 on 6 matching bases. The germline CDR1 and CDR2 sequences are LGHNA and YSLEER. Trimming took 8 bases from V and 1 from J, leaving 11 bases between them. There are 14 residues in the CDR3. The CDR3 spells CASGLTGNTGELFF. CDR3 coding DNA: TGCGCCAGCGGGTTGACAGGGAACACCGGGGAGCTGTTTTTT.

V is TRBV18 and J is TRBJ1-4; D may be TRBD1 (5 bases). V was trimmed by 6 bases and J by 6 bases, leaving 11 bases between them. The CDR3 length is 13 residues. CDR1 KGHSH and CDR2 LQKENI come from the germline V gene. The CDR3 sequence is CASSPQGDEKLFF. The CDR3 bases are TGTGCCAGCTCGCCTCAGGGTGATGAAAAACTGTTTTTT.

The gene calls are TRBV6-5 and TRBJ2-3, with TRBD2 identical over 9 bases. Germline trimming cut 5 bases from V and 5 bases from J; bases unmatched to any gene: 5. CDR1 and CDR2 (germline): MNHEY, SVGAGI. The CDR3 is 14 amino acids. In DNA form, the CDR3 reads TGTGCCAGCAGTCTTCTAGCGGGGAAAGATACGCAGTATTTT. It encodes CASSLLAGKDTQYF.

The rearrangement links TRBV5-1 to TRBJ2-1; a possible D gene is TRBD1 (6 bases). The CDR3 has 14 residues. Germline V gene sequence: CDR1 SGHRS, CDR2 YFSETQ. Trimming shortened V by 4 bases and J by 7 bases, and 15 bases separated the two germline ends. This CDR3 is CASSQRTAPNEQFF. As DNA, the CDR3 is TGCGCCAGCAGCCAAAGGACAGCTCCAAATGAGCAGTTCTTC.

The chain has TRBV3-1 (or the pseudogene TRBV3-2) and TRBJ2-5; 11 bases are a match to TRBD2. V was pared by 0 bases and J by 3 bases, with 6 bases of the junction left unmatched. CDR3 length: 17 amino acids. The germline V gene encodes CDR1 LGHDT and CDR2 YNNKEL (reference sequence). The CDR3 region has the DNA TGTGCCAGCAGCCAAGATCTAAAACTAGCGGGGGAAGAGACCCAGTACTTC. This sequence encodes CASSQDLKLAGEETQYF.

The gene calls are TRBV20-1 and TRBJ2-5; D remains unclear. Trimming removed 6 bases from V and 2 bases from J, with 7 bases in between. Germline V gene lookup returns CDR1 DFQATT and CDR2 SNEGSKA (reference sequence). The CDR3 has 11 residues. This CDR3 reads CSATAQETQYF. In DNA, the CDR3 is TGCAGTGCAACAGCACAAGAGACCCAGTACTTC.

V usage is TRBV6-5 and J usage is TRBJ2-3, with D tentatively TRBD1 (5 bases). CDR1 is MNHEY and CDR2 is SVGAGI in the germline V gene. The length of the CDR3 is 14 residues. V was cut by 10 bases and J by 2 bases, with 16 bases left in between. In nucleotides, the CDR3 is TGTGCCACGTTAAAGGGGTTTCTCACAGATACGCAGTATTTT. As protein: CATLKGFLTDTQYF.

The J gene is TRBJ2-5, the V gene TRBV7-3, with TRBD1 matching 10 bases. The J segment lost 5 bases and the V segment lost 3 bases, leaving 3 bases of the junction unmatched. The V gene's germline CDR1 is SGHTA and CDR2 FQGTGA. CDR3 size: 14 residues. CDR3 bases: TGTGCCAGCAGCTTGACAGGGGGCGAGGAGACCCAGTACTTC. This gives the protein CASSLTGGEETQYF.

The rearrangement joins TRBV7-3 to TRBJ2-3, with 11 bases lining up with TRBD2. This CDR3 region has 14 residues. Germline CDR1 SGHTA, CDR2 FQGTGA. After removal of 5 bases from V and 6 bases from J, the junction contained 4 bases not matched to a gene. CDR3 sequence reads: CASSGTSGLDTQYF. The CDR3 DNA sequence: TGTGCCAGCAGCGGGACTAGCGGCCTGGATACGCAGTATTTT.

The chain links TRBV11-2 to TRBJ2-3; 9 positions match TRBD1. The CDR3 runs 14 residues. Germline values: CDR1 SGHAT, CDR2 FQNNGV. The V gene end was trimmed by 8 bases and the J gene end by 0 bases; junction bases not matched to a gene: 3. DNA of the CDR3: TGTGCCAGCCACGGGACAGGGAGCACAGATACGCAGTATTTT. Translated: CASHGTGSTDTQYF. Full variable domain (outside the CDR3, taken from reference TRBV11-2 and TRBJ2-3): EAGVAQSPRYKIIEKRQSVAFWCNPISGHATLYWYQQILGQGPKLLIQFQNNGVVDDSQLPKDRFSAERLKGVDSTLKIQPAKLEDSAVYLCASHGTGSTDTQYFGPGTRLTVL.

In DNA, the CDR3 is TGTGCCAGCAGCGCCCGACAGGGTGGAGAGACCCAGTACTTC. It codes for CASSARQGGETQYF. The V gene is TRBV9, the J gene TRBJ2-5, with 7 positions matching TRBD1. After removal of 3 bases from V and 4 bases from J, the junction contained 6 bases not matched to a gene. This CDR3 comprises 14 residues. Germline values: CDR1 SGDLS, CDR2 YYNGEE.

This clone has a count of ten or more. The chain's CDR3 is CASSNSGGLGQPQHF. CDR3 bases: TGTGCCAGCAGCAACAGCGGGGGGTTGGGGCAGCCCCAGCATTTT. The V gene is TRBV6-2 or TRBV6-3, the J gene TRBJ1-5, with D possibly TRBD1 on 5 matching bases. With 6 bases removed from V and 7 bases from J, the gap between germline ends came to 19 bases. The germline V gene encodes CDR1 MNHEY and CDR2 SVGEGT. The CDR3 has 15 amino acids.

The chain combines TRBV7-8 with TRBJ1-3, with D possibly TRBD1 on 6 matching bases. Trimming cost V 3 bases and J 0 bases, with 15 bases left between them. The CDR3 covers 17 residues. Germline lookup yields CDR1 SGHVS and CDR2 FQNEAQ. In DNA, the CDR3 is TGTGCCAGCAGCTTCCAGACACAGGGCCTCTCTGGAAACACCATATATTTT. Translation gives CASSFQTQGLSGNTIYF.

The chain recombines TRBV2 with TRBJ2-1; D is ambiguous. Germline CDR1 and CDR2: SNHLY and FYNNEI. CDR3 size: 13 residues. Trimming removed 7 bases at V and 5 bases at J, with 12 bases between. In DNA form, the CDR3 reads TGTGCCAGCACCAACTCTTATGACAATGAGCAGTTCTTC. As protein: CASTNSYDNEQFF.

The genes are TRBV6-2 or TRBV6-3 and TRBJ1-6; TRBD1 matches 8 bases. Germline-derived CDR1 and CDR2 are MNHEY and SVGEGT. Unmatched junction bases numbered 10, after V lost 5 bases and J lost 7 bases. This CDR3 contains 16 residues. The CDR3 here is CASSPLPGGANSPLHF. CDR3 DNA sequence: TGTGCCAGCAGTCCCCTCCCAGGGGGCGCGAATTCACCCCTCCACTTT.

This clone was found a few times. The chain's CDR3 is CASSRGSVAGGLGTDTQYF. DNA of the CDR3: TGTGCCAGCAGTCGCGGGTCGGTAGCGGGAGGCCTTGGTACAGATACGCAGTATTTT. V and J are TRBV6-2 or TRBV6-3 and TRBJ2-3; 10 positions match TRBD2. V was clipped by 5 bases and J by 3 bases; unmatched bases: 17. The V gene's germline CDR1 is MNHEY and CDR2 SVGEGT. The CDR3 length is 19 residues.

The J gene is TRBJ2-1, the V gene TRBV11-3; D might be TRBD1 (5 bases). The germline V gene encodes CDR1 SGHNT and CDR2 YENEEA. V was trimmed by 5 bases and J by 4 bases, leaving 12 bases between them. This CDR3 is built from 14 residues. Here the CDR3 reads CASSIDDSYNEQFF. Written as DNA, the CDR3 is TGTGCCAGCAGCATCGATGACAGTTACAATGAGCAGTTCTTC.

This clone was observed a handful of times. The chain carries TRBV10-3 and TRBJ1-1; maybe TRBD1 (6 bases). With 0 bases removed from V and 7 bases from J, the gap between germline ends came to 12 bases. The CDR3 is 14 residues long. Germline V gene lookup returns CDR1 ENHRY and CDR2 SYGVKD. The CDR3 here is CAISESGGRGEAFF. For the CDR3, the DNA is TGTGCCATCAGTGAGTCAGGGGGACGGGGTGAAGCTTTCTTT.

The rearrangement joins TRBV9 to TRBJ2-5, with TRBD1 as a possible D gene (5 bases). V shed 0 bases and J shed 5 bases, with 11 bases lying between them. This CDR3 is built from 14 residues. Germline values: CDR1 SGDLS, CDR2 YYNGEE. The CDR3 DNA follows: TGTGCCAGCAGCGTAGCTGTAGGGGTGGAGACCCAGTACTTC. Protein: CASSVAVGVETQYF.

CDR3 coding DNA: TGTGCCAGCAGCCTACAGTATAATCAGCCCCAGCATTTT. Translation gives CASSLQYNQPQHF. The V call is TRBV21-1, the J call TRBJ1-5; the table assigns TRBD1, which was not confirmed against the DNA. TRBV21-1 represents a pseudogene. There are 13 residues in the CDR3.

This rearrangement joins TRBV5-4 to TRBJ2-1; possible D gene TRBD2, 6 bases. This CDR3 is 15 amino acids long. Per germline, CDR1 SGHNT and CDR2 YYREEE (reference sequence). Between the trimmed V and J ends, which lost 4 bases and 9 bases, there was a span of 20 bases. In DNA form, the CDR3 reads TGTGCCAGCAGCCCGCCTGAGGTCCGGGGGAGTGAGCAGTTCTTC. It yields the protein CASSPPEVRGSEQFF.

The chain is built from TRBV19 and TRBJ2-1; 8 bases align to TRBD2. V dropped 4 bases and J dropped 0; count of bases not matched to a gene: 8. The CDR3 totals 17 residues. Germline lookup yields CDR1 LNHDA and CDR2 SQIVND (reference sequence). For the CDR3, the DNA is TGTGCCAGTAGTAGAGGTCTTAGCGGGGTCTCCTACAATGAGCAGTTCTTC. Its protein product is CASSRGLSGVSYNEQFF.

The CDR3 nucleotides read TGTGCCAGCAGCTTAGCGGGCAGCAACACTGAAGCTTTCTTT. Translation: CASSLAGSNTEAFF. This chain connects TRBV7-2 to TRBJ1-1, with unresolved D. The V gene's germline CDR1 is SGHTA and CDR2 FQGNSA. Trimming removed 0 bases at V and 2 bases at J, with 7 bases between. The CDR3 length is 14 residues.

The chain employs TRBV27 and TRBJ2-3, with TRBD2 matching 8 bases. Germline V gives CDR1 MNHEY, CDR2 SMNVEV (reference sequence). J was trimmed by 2 bases and V by 0 bases; bases with no gene match: 4. The CDR3 runs 16 residues. The CDR3 nucleotides are TGTGCCAGCAGTTTATCTCAGCGGGGGTACACAGATACGCAGTATTTT. Protein: CASSLSQRGYTDTQYF.

This clone has a single count. The chain links TRBV5-1 to TRBJ1-2, with no clear D. Germline CDR1 SGHRS, CDR2 YFSETQ. The length of the CDR3 is 15 residues. The V gene lost 1 base and the J gene lost 1 base, with 11 bases spanning the gap. CDR3 DNA sequence: TGCGCCAGCAGCTTGAATTCGGGAGTTAACTATGGCTACACCTTC. Protein product: CASSLNSGVNYGYTF. The whole variable domain, filled in from reference TRBV5-1 and TRBJ1-2, reads KAGVTQTPRYLIKTRGQQVTLSCSPISGHRSVSWYQQTPGQGLQFLFEYFSETQRNKGNFPGRFSGRQFSNSRSEMNVSTLELGDSALYLCASSLNSGVNYGYTFGSGTRLTVV.

V usage is TRBV28 and J usage is TRBJ2-1; TRBD1 matches 9 bases. V was clipped by 5 bases and J by 6 bases; unmatched bases: 8. This CDR3 has 15 residues. CDR1 is MDHEN, CDR2 SYDVKM, per germline. For the CDR3, the DNA is TGTGCCAGCAGTCCCCGGGACAGGGATAGCAATGAGCAGTTCTTC. Translated, it gives CASSPRDRDSNEQFF.